This T cell receptor (beta chain) is drawn from a study of neurological immune-mediated disorders. Notes on the study in general: Clinical and MRI features did not associate with the cluster found in multiple sclerosis patients.

TCRdb recomputed calls from the 5' RACE reads with MiXCR, one row per CDR3 protein. This table has 80,000 to 100,000 distinct CDR3 sequences, around 3.6% appearing once. CDR3 length equals 12 residues. In its sample, this clonotype was seen many times. Its specificity is not known. The clonotype was recovered from a woman aged 50 to 65 with multiple sclerosis. Material for sequencing was PBMCs. The rearrangement joins TRBV21-1 to TRBJ2-7; no DNA check was done on the table's D call, TRBD1. TRBV21-1 is classified as a pseudogene. The CDR3 coding sequence is TGTGCCAGCAGCAAAAACAGGGAAGAGCAGTACTTC. This sequence encodes CASSKNREEQYF.